Listed here are 25 T cell receptor beta chains from one sample, sequenced in a study of blood T cell repertoires in COVID-19. Assay used: immunoSEQ multiplex PCR; TCRdb lists only in-frame clones, some missing. The sample contains some 130,000 clones, around 80% of which appear only once. Material for sequencing was peripheral blood. These receptors were collected from a man aged 65-85 years with acute or convalescent COVID-19.

This clone showed up just a few times. The chain joins TRBV2 to TRBJ1-2; weak D call: TRBD1 (6 bases). Germline CDR1 SNHLY, CDR2 FYNNEI. The CDR3 contains 11 residues. V was trimmed by 5 bases and J by 6 bases, leaving 7 bases between them. The CDR3 loop reads CASSRTDGYTF. The DNA of the CDR3 is TGTGCCAGCAGTAGGACAGATGGCTACACCTTC.

The chain has TRBV19 and TRBJ1-3; a possible D gene is TRBD1 (5 bases). The ends were cut back, 8 bases at V and 3 bases at J, with 11 bases in the middle. CDR1 and CDR2 (germline): LNHDA, SQIVND (reference sequence). This CDR3 comprises 13 residues. This CDR3 is CASSQGNGNTIYF. The CDR3 bases are TGTGCCAGTTCCCAGGGAAATGGAAACACCATATATTTT. Supplemented by reference TRBV19 and TRBJ1-3, the full variable domain reads DGGITQSPKYLFRKEGQNVTLSCEQNLNHDAMYWYRQDPGQGLRLIYYSQIVNDFQKGDIAEGYSVSREKKESFPLTVTSAQKNPTAFYLCASSQGNGNTIYFGEGSWLTVV.

The genes are TRBV5-8 and TRBJ1-1; tentative D call: TRBD1 (5 bases). CDR3 length: 11 residues. Trimming left V 2 bases short and J 10 bases short, with 9 bases between. Germline V gives CDR1 SGHTS, CDR2 YDEGEE. The CDR3 spells CASSFRGVAFF. CDR3 coding DNA: TGTGCCAGCAGCTTTCGGGGGGTAGCTTTCTTT.

This chain joins TRBV28 and TRBJ1-1; D gene ambiguous. In germline, CDR1 is MDHEN, CDR2 SYDVKM. The CDR3 extends over 14 amino acids. Trimming pared 6 bases from V and 0 bases from J, leaving 11 bases between. CDR3 nucleotide sequence: TGTGCCAGCAGGGGAGAGTATCTGAACACTGAAGCTTTCTTT. Its translation: CASRGEYLNTEAFF.

The chain recombines TRBV4-1 with TRBJ2-3, with TRBD1 as a possible D gene (6 bases). The CDR3 is 15 amino acids. The V end lost 5 bases, the J end lost 6 bases, and 18 bases lay between the germline ends. Germline lookup yields CDR1 MGHRA and CDR2 YSYEKL. The CDR3 here is CASSFDRSISDTQYF. CDR3 coding DNA: TGCGCCAGCAGCTTCGACAGGAGCATATCGGATACGCAGTATTTT.

This chain connects TRBV3-1 (or the pseudogene TRBV3-2) to TRBJ1-2; 7 bases are shared with TRBD1. V was clipped by 7 bases and J by 2 bases; unmatched bases: 7. The V gene's germline CDR1 is LGHDT and CDR2 YNNKEL (reference sequence). The CDR3 spans 14 residues. CDR3 sequence reads: CASTSGTVNYGYTF. CDR3 nucleotide sequence: TGTGCCAGCACCTCCGGGACAGTCAACTATGGCTACACCTTC.

DNA of the CDR3: TGTGCCAGCAGTGAGGGGACAGGGGGTATGAAGCAGCCCCAGCATTTT. Translating it yields CASSEGTGGMKQPQHF. This chain joins TRBV2 and TRBJ1-5; 11 bases line up with TRBD1. V lost 3 bases, J lost 7 bases, and 8 bases stayed unmatched. The CDR3 runs 16 residues. Germline V gene lookup returns CDR1 SNHLY and CDR2 FYNNEI.

This chain joins TRBV28 and TRBJ2-2; possibly TRBD2 for D (5 bases). V lost 3 bases, J lost 1 base, and 12 bases lay in between. The CDR3 has 16 amino acids. CDR1 and CDR2 from the germline V gene are MDHEN and SYDVKM. The CDR3 is CASSFANGLNTGELFF. The CDR3 bases are TGTGCCAGCAGTTTCGCTAACGGACTGAACACCGGGGAGCTGTTTTTT.

This clone came up a few times. The rearrangement uses TRBV2 and TRBJ1-2; TRBD1 matches at 9 bases. J gave up 8 bases and V 11 bases, and 9 bases lay outside the gene matches. Germline V lookup: CDR1 SNHLY, CDR2 FYNNEI. The CDR3 is made up of 12 amino acids. The CDR3, as DNA: TGTGCCGCTCCGGGACAGGGACGGGGCTACACCTTC. Translated: CAAPGQGRGYTF.

The rearrangement uses TRBV6-5 and TRBJ1-2, with no clear D. V was trimmed by 2 bases and J by 8 bases, leaving 18 bases between them. Germline V lookup: CDR1 MNHEY, CDR2 SVGAGI. This CDR3 is 15 amino acids long. The chain's CDR3 is CASSYPEGAHPGYTF. The CDR3 DNA follows: TGTGCCAGCAGTTACCCTGAGGGCGCGCATCCAGGCTACACCTTC.

The chain recombines TRBV5-1 with TRBJ2-1; D not certain. CDR3 size: 14 residues. V dropped 2 bases and J dropped 0 bases, with 6 bases sitting between them. Germline-derived CDR1 and CDR2 are SGHRS and YFSETQ. The CDR3: CASSFTSSYNEQFF. The CDR3 coding sequence is TGCGCCAGCAGCTTCACGAGCTCCTACAATGAGCAGTTCTTC.

V gene TRBV2 combines with J gene TRBJ2-1, with D perhaps matching TRBD2 (6 bases). The CDR3 consists of 14 residues. V lost 6 bases to trimming and J lost 4 bases, with 13 bases between them. Germline values: CDR1 SNHLY, CDR2 FYNNEI. The CDR3 bases are TGTGCCAGCAGGGAGGGTAGGGAGTACAATGAGCAGTTCTTC. Translated: CASREGREYNEQFF.

The DNA of the CDR3 is TGTGCCAGCGTTAGGTCAACTTACGGGAACACCATATATTTT. Its protein is CASVRSTYGNTIYF. The chain couples TRBV28 to TRBJ1-3; no clear D gene. Trimming pared 8 bases from V and 7 bases from J, leaving 18 bases between. The V gene's germline CDR1 is MDHEN and CDR2 SYDVKM. This CDR3 has 14 amino acids. The full variable domain, in which reference TRBV28 and TRBJ1-3 provide the parts outside the CDR3, is DVKVTQSSRYLVKRTGEKVFLECVQDMDHENMFWYRQDPGLGLRLIYFSYDVKMKEKGDIPEGYSVSREKKERFSLILESASTNQTSMYLCASVRSTYGNTIYFGEGSWLTVV.

The chain couples TRBV6-6 to TRBJ1-2, with D tentatively TRBD1 (5 bases). The V end lost 5 bases, the J end lost 7 bases, and 8 bases lay between the germline ends. The germline gives CDR1 MNHNY, CDR2 SVGAGI (reference sequence). This CDR3 comprises 11 residues. This CDR3 is CASSPRAGYTF. The CDR3 coding sequence is TGTGCCAGCAGTCCCAGGGCTGGCTACACCTTC.

The gene calls are TRBV4-1 and TRBJ2-7, with 8 bases matching TRBD2. The CDR3 has 18 amino acids. Germline V gives CDR1 MGHRA, CDR2 YSYEKL. The trim removed 3 bases at V and 0 bases at J, leaving 13 bases unmatched. CDR3 sequence reads: CASSQNSPGGTISYEQYF. In DNA, the CDR3 is TGCGCCAGCAGCCAGAACTCTCCGGGGGGGACAATCTCCTACGAGCAGTACTTC.

The chain couples TRBV2 to TRBJ2-1, with 7 bases lining up with TRBD2. The CDR3 has 16 residues. Germline CDR1 and CDR2: SNHLY and FYNNEI. V was clipped by 2 bases and J by 10 bases; unmatched bases: 14. The CDR3 DNA reads as TGTGCCAGCAGTGAACCGGCTAGCGGCTTATCTGGGGAGCAGTTCTTC. It yields the protein CASSEPASGLSGEQFF.

The chain recombines TRBV7-9 with TRBJ1-2, with 7 nucleotides matching TRBD1. This CDR3 region has 16 residues. Germline trimming cut 5 bases from V and 2 bases from J; bases unmatched to any gene: 11. Germline loops: CDR1 SEHNR, CDR2 FQNEAQ (reference sequence). CDR3 nucleotide sequence: TGTGCCAGCAGCACGGGGTCGGGACAGAGAAACTATGGCTACACCTTC. It specifies CASSTGSGQRNYGYTF.

The V call is TRBV5-5, the J call TRBJ1-1; D ambiguous. CDR1 is SGHKS and CDR2 is YYEKEE in the germline V gene (reference sequence). CDR3 size: 13 residues. Deletions cut 6 bases from V and 4 bases from J, with 13 bases between. The CDR3 coding sequence is TGTGCCAGCAACAAACAGAGATCCACTGAAGCTTTCTTT. Its translation is CASNKQRSTEAFF.

The V gene is TRBV7-2, the J gene TRBJ2-3, with 10 bases identical to TRBD2. The CDR3 contains 17 residues. V lost 4 bases to trimming and J lost 3 bases; unmatched junction nucleotides: 10. Looked up from germline, CDR1 is SGHTA and CDR2 is FQGNSA. This CDR3 reads CASSSYLLAGLTDTQYF. DNA of the CDR3: TGTGCCAGCAGCTCCTACTTACTAGCGGGGTTAACAGATACGCAGTATTTT.

The chain uses TRBV5-1 and TRBJ1-3; 8 bases are a match to TRBD1. CDR3 length equals 16 residues. Germline loops: CDR1 SGHRS, CDR2 YFSETQ. V lost 4 bases and J lost 2; bases outside the gene matches: 8. DNA for the CDR3: TGCGCCAGCAGCCCCCGAACAGGGGGAACTGGAAACACCATATATTTT. This sequence encodes CASSPRTGGTGNTIYF. The full variable domain, its missing parts supplied by reference TRBV5-1 and TRBJ1-3, is KAGVTQTPRYLIKTRGQQVTLSCSPISGHRSVSWYQQTPGQGLQFLFEYFSETQRNKGNFPGRFSGRQFSNSRSEMNVSTLELGDSALYLCASSPRTGGTGNTIYFGEGSWLTVV.

The chain has TRBV5-1 and TRBJ2-7; 9 bases are a match to TRBD2. This CDR3 has 16 residues. V was pared by 4 bases and J by 4 bases, with 12 bases of the junction left unmatched. In germline, CDR1 is SGHRS, CDR2 YFSETQ. In nucleotides, the CDR3 is TGCGCCAGCAGCGGGACAAGCGGGGGGAATGTGTACGAGCAGTACTTC. It is translated as CASSGTSGGNVYEQYF.

The chain couples TRBV5-4 to TRBJ2-1; TRBD2 agrees at 7 bases. The germline V gene has CDR1 SGHNT and CDR2 YYREEE (reference sequence). The CDR3 sequence is 17 residues long. V lost 0 bases and J lost 0; bases outside the gene matches: 6. The CDR3 DNA sequence: TGTGCCAGCAGCTTGGGGGAGGGGCGGAGCTCCTACAATGAGCAGTTCTTC. The encoded protein is CASSLGEGRSSYNEQFF.

The rearrangement uses TRBV19 and TRBJ2-2, with 7 positions matching TRBD1. The CDR3 is made up of 14 amino acids. Germline lookup yields CDR1 LNHDA and CDR2 SQIVND (reference sequence). After removal of 3 bases from V and 4 bases from J, the junction contained 2 bases not matched to a gene. CDR3 in amino acids: CASSIDRATGELFF. DNA for the CDR3: TGTGCCAGTAGTATTGACAGGGCCACCGGGGAGCTGTTTTTT.

The V and J genes are TRBV5-1 and TRBJ2-5; 14 bases map to TRBD2. Germline CDR1 is SGHRS and CDR2 is YFSETQ. CDR3 length: 17 amino acids. Trimming at V came to 3 bases and at J to 0 bases, leaving 4 bases not matched to a gene. CDR3 bases: TGCGCCAGCAGCTCTGGACTAGCGGGGGGTTACCAAGAGACCCAGTACTTC. Amino acids: CASSSGLAGGYQETQYF.

The chain recombines TRBV7-9 with TRBJ2-3; TRBD2 aligns across 8 bases. This CDR3 region has 15 residues. The V gene's germline CDR1 is SEHNR and CDR2 FQNEAQ (reference sequence). V lost 2 bases and J lost 5; bases outside the gene matches: 6. CDR3 loop: CASSLSGGAKDTQYF. CDR3 DNA: TGTGCCAGCAGCTTATCCGGGGGGGCCAAAGATACGCAGTATTTT.